Each of the 5 T cell receptor beta chains below was sequenced from the same sample in a study of CD8 T cells in ankylosing spondylitis. TCRdb itself ran the 5' RACE reads through MiXCR, one entry per CDR3 protein. The data hold some 250,000 distinct CDR3 sequences, with 20% to 30% observed a single time. Sequenced input: blood, either unsorted or a sorted T cell fraction (not recorded which). These receptors came from a male donor with ankylosing spondylitis or in good health (not recorded which).

The chain is built from TRBV7-2 and TRBJ2-4; D may be TRBD2 (7 bases). V was shortened by 5 bases and J by 5 bases, with 37 bases between the two germline ends. The germline V gene has CDR1 SGHTA and CDR2 FQGNSA. This CDR3 is 22 amino acids long. The CDR3 is CASSGGGRQGRLSTGVQNIQYF. Here the CDR3 DNA reads TGTGCCAGCAGCGGGGGGGGACGGCAGGGGCGTCTCTCGACTGGTGTCCAAAACATTCAGTACTTC.

V gene TRBV7-9 combines with J gene TRBJ1-1, with D perhaps matching TRBD1 (5 bases). Germline V gene data show CDR1 as SEHNR and CDR2 as FQNEAQ (reference sequence). The CDR3 consists of 16 residues. The ends were cut back, 5 bases at V and 1 base at J, with 17 bases in the middle. The CDR3 region has the DNA TGTGCCAGCAGCAGGAATGGAGGGGTCACGAACACTGAAGCTTTCTTT. This sequence encodes CASSRNGGVTNTEAFF.

The rearrangement links TRBV12-3 or TRBV12-4 to TRBJ1-1, with D maybe TRBD1 (5 bases). There are 12 residues in the CDR3. The ends were cut back, 6 bases at V and 9 bases at J, with 14 bases in the middle. This chain's CDR3 is CASREPGRKAFF. The CDR3 DNA is TGTGCCAGCAGAGAGCCGGGACGGAAAGCTTTCTTT.

This clonotype was observed many times. V gene TRBV7-9 combines with J gene TRBJ2-7; D unresolved. This CDR3 has 14 amino acids. Germline assignment: CDR1 SEHNR and CDR2 FQNEAQ (reference sequence). V was clipped by 3 bases and J by 5 bases, with 14 bases between them. The CDR3 is CASSFGRTVNEQYF. For the CDR3, the DNA is TGTGCCAGCAGCTTCGGGCGCACGGTCAACGAGCAGTACTTC.

This chain connects TRBV20-1 to TRBJ2-4, with D maybe TRBD1 (6 bases). Trimming stripped 0 bases from V and 2 bases from J, with 11 bases between. This CDR3 has 15 amino acids. Germline CDR1 and CDR2: DFQATT and SNEGSKA (reference sequence). The CDR3 sequence is CSARDPGVSKNIQYF. The CDR3 DNA reads as TGCAGTGCTAGAGACCCAGGGGTGTCCAAAAACATTCAGTACTTC.